The 23 T cell receptor beta chains below come from one sample, sequenced in a study of T cells in Graves' hyperthyroidism and ophthalmopathy. Amplification yielded TCR beta CDR3 regions, with RNA transcripts as the source. TCR CDR3 underwent first-round RT-PCR with the HTBI primer set. Using its own MiXCR run on the multiplex PCR reads, TCRdb lists one record per CDR3 protein. The sample consists of 500,000 to 550,000 distinct CDR3 sequences, 15% to 20% of them appearing once. Sequenced: blood. These receptors all come from a man aged 35 to 55 with Graves' ophthalmopathy.

This clonotype was seen only a few times. The chain links TRBV5-5 to TRBJ1-2, with TRBD1 matching 7 bases. This CDR3 is 14 amino acids long. The germline V gene encodes CDR1 SGHKS and CDR2 YYEKEE (reference sequence). With 6 bases clipped from V and 7 bases from J, the junction kept 12 bases outside the gene matches. The CDR3 DNA is TGTGCCAGCATTGTGGGGGGCAGGGGGAGTGGCTACACCTTC. It encodes CASIVGGRGSGYTF.

This clonotype was seen a handful of times. The V and J genes are TRBV19 and TRBJ2-3; the D call may be TRBD1 or TRBD2 (6 bases each). Trimming cost V 6 bases and J 2 bases, with 15 bases left between them. CDR3 size: 15 residues. Germline V gives CDR1 LNHDA, CDR2 SQIVND (reference sequence). The CDR3 loop reads CASRLGGGNTDTQYF. The CDR3 DNA is TGTGCCAGTAGGCTGGGGGGCGGGAACACAGATACGCAGTATTTT.

This clonotype was observed a few times. V gene TRBV14 combines with J gene TRBJ2-2; 14 bases fit TRBD2. Per germline, CDR1 SGHDN and CDR2 FVKESK. The CDR3 loop spans 18 amino acids. Trimming took 2 bases from V and 5 from J; bases not matched to a gene: 7. The CDR3: CASSQRGTSGRGTGELFF. CDR3 bases: TGTGCCAGCAGCCAAAGGGGGACTAGCGGGAGAGGAACCGGGGAGCTGTTTTTT. The full variable domain, with the rest looked up from reference TRBV14 and TRBJ2-2, is EAGVTQFPSHSVIEKGQTVTLRCDPISGHDNLYWYRRVMGKEIKFLLHFVKESKQDESGMPNNRFLAERTGGTYSTLKVQPAELEDSGVYFCASSQRGTSGRGTGELFFGEGSRLTVL.

The CDR3 region has the DNA TGTGCCAGCTCACCAAACGGGCAGGGGGCATCTCAGCATTTT. It specifies CASSPNGQGASQHF. The chain employs TRBV18 and TRBJ1-5, with 8 bases that match TRBD1. The junction had 10 bases not matched to a gene; V was cut back by 2 bases and J by 13 bases. The germline V gene has CDR1 KGHSH and CDR2 LQKENI. This CDR3 spans 14 amino acids. Using reference TRBV18 and TRBJ1-5 for the parts outside the CDR3, the full variable domain is NAGVMQNPRHLVRRRGQEARLRCSPMKGHSHVYWYRQLPEEGLKFMVYLQKENIIDESGMPKERFSAEFPKEGPSILRIQQVVRGDSAAYFCASSPNGQGASQHFGDGTRLSIL.

This chain links TRBV19 with TRBJ2-7; 8 bases align to TRBD2. J lost 5 bases, V lost 4 bases, and 4 bases had no gene match. The CDR3 runs 13 residues. Germline V gives CDR1 LNHDA, CDR2 SQIVND (reference sequence). CDR3 DNA: TGTGCCAGTAGTAGGCAGCGGGGGAACGAGCAGTACTTC. It specifies CASSRQRGNEQYF.

This clonotype was seen many times. V gene TRBV18 combines with J gene TRBJ2-3; no reliable D call. CDR1 KGHSH and CDR2 LQKENI come from the germline V gene. Trimming removed 1 base at V and 7 bases at J, with 6 bases between. The CDR3 is made up of 12 amino acids. In nucleotides, the CDR3 is TGTGCCAGCTCACCACAGGAACATACGCAGTATTTT. Its protein product is CASSPQEHTQYF.

A few counts support this clonotype. The chain joins TRBV15 to TRBJ1-1; possible D gene TRBD1, 5 bases. Germline values: CDR1 LNHNV, CDR2 YYDKDF (reference sequence). The CDR3 extends over 15 amino acids. The V end was cut by 0 bases, the J end by 5 bases, with 13 bases between. In DNA, the CDR3 is TGTGCCACCAGCAGAGATGGGGCCGAGCGGACTGAAGCTTTCTTT. Translated, it gives CATSRDGAERTEAFF.

This clonotype has only a few counts. This chain joins TRBV7-8 and TRBJ2-2, with TRBD2 matching over 13 bases. The germline gives CDR1 SGHVS, CDR2 FQNEAQ. Unmatched junction bases numbered 4, after V lost 5 bases and J lost 4 bases. The CDR3 is 16 residues long. The chain's CDR3 is CASSRGTSGTTGELFF. The CDR3 DNA reads TGTGCCAGCAGCCGGGGGACTAGCGGGACCACCGGGGAGCTGTTTTTT.

This clonotype has a handful of counts. V is TRBV2 and J is TRBJ1-3, with D maybe TRBD1 (6 bases). V lost 8 bases to trimming and J lost 4 bases, with 15 bases between them. Germline V gene sequence: CDR1 SNHLY, CDR2 FYNNEI. The CDR3 is made up of 14 amino acids. This chain's CDR3 is CASGQRELGNTIYF. The DNA for the CDR3 is TGTGCCAGCGGACAGAGAGAACTCGGAAACACCATATATTTT. Supplemented by reference TRBV2 and TRBJ1-3, the full variable domain reads EPEVTQTPSHQVTQMGQEVILRCVPISNHLYFYWYRQILGQKVEFLVSFYNNEISEKSEIFDDQFSVERPDGSNFTLKIRSTKLEDSAMYFCASGQRELGNTIYFGEGSWLTVV.

This clonotype was counted ten times or more. The chain recombines TRBV12-3 or TRBV12-4 with TRBJ2-5; 9 nucleotides align to TRBD1. V gave up 6 bases and J gave up 5 bases; unmatched junction bases: 13. This CDR3 is 16 amino acids long. CDR3 in amino acids: CASRPGGQGLQETQYF. CDR3 coding DNA: TGTGCCAGCAGACCGGGGGGACAGGGTTTACAGGAGACCCAGTACTTC.

V is TRBV5-1 and J is TRBJ2-2; D is undetermined. Germline assignment: CDR1 SGHRS and CDR2 YFSETQ. The CDR3 totals 14 residues. Deletions cut 2 bases from V and 5 bases from J, with 10 bases between. CDR3 region: CASSFDAGTGELFF. CDR3 coding DNA: TGCGCCAGCAGCTTCGACGCCGGGACCGGGGAGCTGTTTTTT.

There are many counts of this clonotype. The chain uses TRBV7-3 and TRBJ2-2; D ambiguous. CDR3 length: 14 residues. CDR1 is SGHTA and CDR2 is FQGTGA in the germline V gene. The V end lost 5 bases, the J end lost 4 bases, and 11 bases lay between the germline ends. The CDR3 DNA sequence: TGTGCCAGCAGCGGAGACTTAGTCACCGGGGAGCTGTTTTTT. Amino acid sequence: CASSGDLVTGELFF.

The V and J genes are TRBV29-1 and TRBJ1-1; maybe TRBD1 (6 bases). V was cut by 3 bases and J by 1 base, with 9 bases left in between. The CDR3 spans 13 residues. CDR1 is SQVTM and CDR2 is ANQGSEA in the germline V gene. The CDR3, as DNA: TGCAGCGTTGAGTGGGACACGAACACTGAAGCTTTCTTT. It translates to CSVEWDTNTEAFF.

This chain connects TRBV29-1 to TRBJ2-7; D gene unclear. CDR3 length: 12 amino acids. V was trimmed by 3 bases and J by 2 bases, leaving 8 bases between them. The germline gives CDR1 SQVTM, CDR2 ANQGSEA. The CDR3 here is CSVEVTPYEQYF. The CDR3 nucleotides read TGCAGCGTTGAGGTTACTCCCTACGAGCAGTACTTC.

V is TRBV19 and J is TRBJ2-5; 7 bases agree with TRBD1. The CDR3 is 15 amino acids. The V segment lost 7 bases and the J segment 5 bases; nucleotides outside the gene matches: 13. CDR1 and CDR2 from the germline V gene are LNHDA and SQIVND (reference sequence). The chain's CDR3 is CASTDRRQGAETQYF. The CDR3, as DNA: TGTGCCAGTACCGATAGGAGACAGGGAGCTGAGACCCAGTACTTC.

This clonotype was seen a handful of times. CDR3 in amino acids: CASSEYGGETYNEQFF. CDR3 nucleotides: TGTGCCAGCAGTGAATATGGCGGGGAAACCTACAATGAGCAGTTCTTC. J is TRBJ2-1 and V is TRBV25-1, with D possibly being TRBD2 (6 bases). Germline V gene data show CDR1 as MGHDK and CDR2 as SYGVNS. V was shortened by 0 bases and J by 2 bases, with 11 bases between the two germline ends. The CDR3 loop spans 16 amino acids.

This clonotype has a single count. The chain links TRBV20-1 to TRBJ1-2; a weak D match, TRBD1 (6 bases). There are 14 residues in the CDR3. CDR1 and CDR2 (germline): DFQATT, SNEGSKA (reference sequence). V lost 1 base, J lost 4 bases, and 13 bases lay in between. The CDR3 spells CSARGGQAPYGYTF. CDR3 coding DNA: TGCAGTGCTAGAGGGGGGCAGGCCCCCTATGGCTACACCTTC.

The V gene is TRBV6-1, the J gene TRBJ1-6; 9 bases map to TRBD1. The CDR3 is 18 residues long. Germline V CDR1 and CDR2: MNHNS, SASEGT. V lost 8 bases to trimming and J lost 0 bases; unmatched junction nucleotides: 11. DNA for the CDR3: TGTGCCAGCGGTCGACGGACAGGGGATCTCTCCTATAATTCACCCCTCCACTTT. This gives the protein CASGRRTGDLSYNSPLHF.

Ten or more counts support this clonotype. The chain is built from TRBV11-2 and TRBJ2-1; 7 positions agree with TRBD2. The CDR3 runs to 15 residues. Germline lookup yields CDR1 SGHAT and CDR2 FQNNGV. V lost 3 bases, J lost 0 bases, and 2 bases stayed unmatched. The CDR3 protein is CASSLSGASYNEQFF. The CDR3 DNA follows: TGTGCCAGCAGCTTGAGCGGGGCCTCCTACAATGAGCAGTTCTTC.

This clonotype was recorded a few times. V is TRBV4-3 and J is TRBJ2-1; 14 positions agree with TRBD2. J gave up 4 bases and V 0 bases, and 14 bases lay outside the gene matches. The CDR3 is made up of 21 amino acids. The V gene's germline CDR1 is LGHNA and CDR2 YSLEER. CDR3 sequence reads: CASSQDPVPGTSGSGYNEQFF. CDR3 sequence (DNA): TGCGCCAGCAGCCAAGATCCCGTCCCCGGGACTAGCGGGAGCGGGTACAATGAGCAGTTCTTC.

There are a few counts of this clonotype. This chain links TRBV2 with TRBJ2-7; 10 bases match TRBD2. Germline loops: CDR1 SNHLY, CDR2 FYNNEI. With V trimmed by 3 bases and J by 8 bases, 7 bases remained unmatched. The CDR3 has 14 amino acids. CDR3 sequence reads: CASSEASGRPQQYF. CDR3 DNA sequence: TGTGCCAGCAGTGAGGCTAGCGGGAGACCGCAGCAGTACTTC.

The sample holds many counts of this clonotype. V and J are TRBV28 and TRBJ2-2, with 9 bases lining up with TRBD2. Germline CDR1 is MDHEN and CDR2 is SYDVKM. CDR3 length: 16 residues. V dropped 7 bases and J dropped 5; count of bases not matched to a gene: 11. CDR3: CASTLIAGVRTGELFF. Written as DNA, the CDR3 is TGTGCCAGCACCCTTATAGCGGGAGTGCGGACCGGGGAGCTGTTTTTT.

This clonotype appeared a few times. The rearrangement links TRBV7-2 to TRBJ2-2; 10 bases line up with TRBD2. CDR3 length equals 19 residues. J gave up 6 bases and V 1 base, and 14 bases lay outside the gene matches. From germline, CDR1 is SGHTA and CDR2 FQGNSA. CDR3 coding DNA: TGTGCCAGCAGCTTAGGGACTAGCGGCTCCTGGGGGTCGGCCGGGGAGCTGTTTTTT. As protein: CASSLGTSGSWGSAGELFF.